This note documents a single T cell receptor beta chain sequence. These data are taken from a study of shared clonotypes between healthy human individuals. V shed 5 bases, J shed 6 bases, and the junction held 6 bases outside the gene matches. The germline V gene encodes CDR1 MNHEY and CDR2 SMNVEV (reference sequence). This CDR3 is built from 15 residues. The authors ran the assay at deep level. Several immunoSEQ plates received, in even portions, the genomic DNA of each subset. Repertoires were generated with immunoSEQ multiplex PCR, while TCRdb's copy carries only in-frame clones and drops some. This sample yields 470,000 or so clones, of which roughly 80% are seen a single time; around 12% belongs to the top ten.

The clonotype originates from a woman between 35 and 50 years old in good health. Some clones in this sample may be carry-over from other donors' samples. The sequenced sample was PBMCs. This sequence joins TRBV27 and TRBJ2-7; the match to TRBD2 covers 14 bases. CDR3 sequence (DNA): TGTGCCAGCAGTCGAGGGACTAGCGGGAGACTCGAGCAGTACTTC. Its protein is CASSRGTSGRLEQYF.